This T cell receptor beta chain appears in the sequencing data of a study of OX40 agonist ivuxolimab in advanced cancers. The wider study: With a range of roughly 20 to 80, age averaged about 59 years, and around 80% were male. Of the participants, 35% to 50% had some prior anti-PD-1, anti-PD-L1 or anti-CTLA-4 therapy, which was allowed. Study observations and caveats: Doses of 0.1 to 3.0 mg/kg were accompanied by clonal expansion of CD4+ and CD8+ blood T cells by week 6.

Produced via immunoSEQ multiplex PCR; TCRdb's table is partial and in-frame only. The data contain 55,000 to 65,000 clones, around 89% of them seen just once; the ten biggest clones take up more than 1.5%. This clone was observed a handful of times. Antigen specificity is unknown. The V and J ends lost 5 bases and 2 bases respectively, with 4 bases between them. The germline V gene encodes CDR1 SEHNR and CDR2 FQNEAQ (reference sequence). The CDR3 runs to 12 residues. The material sequenced was CD4+ or CD8+ T cells sorted from blood, taken in a trial of the OX40 agonist ivuxolimab. The TCR originated in an adult with an advanced solid tumor such as melanoma, head and neck, liver or kidney cancer. The chain uses TRBV7-9 and TRBJ1-5; D is uncertain. In nucleotides, the CDR3 is TGTGCCAGCAGCCCCGGCAATCAGCCCCAGCATTTT. This codes for CASSPGNQPQHF.